This entry concerns a single T cell receptor beta chain. This clone's antigen is unknown. No clone much larger than this one lies a single base away; base qualities are absent. From its cysteine to its phenylalanine, the CDR3 spans 14 amino acids. The kept DNA is CDR3 alone, 42 bases in frame from the first base. Trimmed from V: 5 bases; trimmed from J: 6 bases; junction bases lacking a gene match: 10. The germline V gene (reference sequence) specifies GTSNPN as CDR1 and SVGIG as CDR2. This entry belongs to a study of blood T cell repertoires in COVID-19 (dated by TCRdb to about 2020). In terms of the full investigation: Collaborator samples came from the United States, Italy and Spain and covered acute and convalescent phases of COVID-19. The prospective study material was composed of cDNA or gDNA derived from T cells, B-cell-depleted T cells, or PBMCs. Deeply sampled blood TCRbeta repertoires from subjects exposed to, actively infected with, or recovered from COVID-19 were included in the dataset. The repertoires were released in a freely available public database meant as a resource for research on the immune response to SARS-CoV-2. Samples were obtained from the ongoing ImmuneRACE study (first 160 participants) and from 1,254 subjects provided by 6 global collaborators. A de-identified subject ID, COVID-19 status, age in years and sex were almost always included in the sample metadata. HLA class I and class II types, where available, came from metadata supplied by the sample provider rather than from assay-based typing. The study at large found these results: Clinical and demographic metadata were provided uncurated, with the amount varying by source and participant.

One collaborating source in Seattle enrolled patients while the patients were actively infected and followed the patients over time throughout the course of disease. The collaborating institutions used their own protocols to collect whole blood in K2EDTA tubes. For TCRbeta analysis, collaborator samples were shipped as frozen whole blood, as isolated PBMCs, or as DNA extracted from either sample type. TCRbeta CDR3 regions were amplified from genomic DNA using the immunoSEQ Assay, a bias-controlled multiplex PCR. In the authors' own workflow: The number of nucleated cells in each sample was estimated from the amplification of reference gene primers within the assay. To quantify the absolute abundance of each unique TCRbeta CDR3 rearrangement, sequence reads were collapsed and filtered. Productive Simpson clonality was computed per sample as the square root of Simpson's diversity index over productive rearrangements. In TCRdb, the immuneACCESS table is reduced to in-frame sequences with V and J assigned. These tables do not hold every clone; where another copy was compared, an unresolved V gene accounts for under half, and the others remain unexplained. V and J calls and clone size follow that table, whereas D and trimming were derived from the DNA. The sample profile shows approximately 150,000 clones; roughly 91% of them were found once. The leading ten clones occupy roughly 4.5% of the sample.

The sequenced material came from peripheral blood. This TCR was sampled from a man younger than 35 with COVID-19, enrolled during active disease. This chain is built from TRBV30 and TRBJ2-1, with TRBD2 identical over 7 junction bases. The DNA reads as follows: TGTGCCTGGGAAGCGGGAACGTACGTCAATGAGCAGTTCTTC. Its translation reads: CAWEAGTYVNEQFF. The entire variable domain, with the stretches around the CDR3 drawn from the reference TRBV30 and TRBJ2-1 proteins, is SQTIHQWPATLVQPVGSPLSLECTVEGTSNPNLYWYRQAAGRGLQLLFYSVGIGQISSEVPQNLSASRPQDRQFILSSKKLLLSDSGFYLCAWEAGTYVNEQFFGPGTRLTVL.